The 24 T cell receptor beta chains in this list originate from one sample, sequenced in a study of vaccination effects on CD4 cells after COVID-19. Profiling relied on immunoSEQ multiplex PCR, and the TCRdb table lists in-frame clones only, not all of them. There are tens of thousands of clones in the sample; roughly three quarters occur only once, and over 5% lies in the top ten. Their cognate antigens are unknown. In the ViraFEST assay, antigen-specific CD4+ clonotypes were identified by expansion after peptide-pool stimulation. CD4+ T cells were isolated after around ten days of culture. None of these healthy vaccinees had been infected with SARS-CoV-2 before vaccination. The sequenced sample was CD4+ T cells from PBMCs cultured with HCoV-OC43 spike peptides, obtained before COVID-19 vaccination. Subset of the sample: HCoV-OC43 spike overlapping peptide pool stimulation. The receptors here all came from a human donor who received a COVID-19 vaccine.

V and J are TRBV24-1 and TRBJ2-3; the match to TRBD2 covers 7 bases. The CDR3 has 16 amino acids. CDR1 KGHDR and CDR2 SFDVKD come from the germline V gene. V shed 7 bases, J shed 4 bases, and the junction held 13 bases outside the gene matches. CDR3 coding DNA: TGTGCCACCAGCGCTCCGGGACTATCCCTGCCAGATACGCAGTATTTT. Residues: CATSAPGLSLPDTQYF.

This clone was observed once. V and J are TRBV3-1 (or the pseudogene TRBV3-2) and TRBJ2-1; 10 bases fit TRBD2. CDR1 and CDR2 (germline): LGHDT, YNNKEL (reference sequence). The CDR3 has 16 amino acids. With V trimmed by 1 base and J by 4 bases, 4 bases remained unmatched. The CDR3 sequence: CASSQGLAGAYNEQFF. CDR3 in DNA: TGTGCCAGCAGCCAAGGCCTAGCGGGGGCTTACAATGAGCAGTTCTTC.

In nucleotides, the CDR3 is TGTGCCTGGAGAATGACAGGTGGAAACACCATATATTTT. It is translated as CAWRMTGGNTIYF. The chain is built from TRBV30 and TRBJ1-3; perhaps TRBD1 as D (6 bases). The CDR3 covers 13 residues. Germline loops: CDR1 GTSNPN, CDR2 SVGIG (reference sequence). V shed 3 bases and J shed 3 bases, with 9 bases lying between them.

V usage is TRBV7-2 and J usage is TRBJ2-5; no clear D gene. Trimming removed 5 bases at V and 2 bases at J, with 15 bases between. Germline V gene lookup returns CDR1 SGHTA and CDR2 FQGNSA. CDR3 size: 15 residues. CDR3 amino acids: CASSPTRTMQETQYF. The DNA for the CDR3 is TGTGCCAGCAGCCCCACCCGGACGATGCAAGAGACCCAGTACTTC.

The rearrangement joins TRBV9 to TRBJ2-2; either TRBD1 or TRBD2 may supply D (5 bases each). The CDR3 runs 16 residues. Trimming pared 4 bases from V and 5 bases from J, leaving 18 bases between. Germline assignment: CDR1 SGDLS and CDR2 YYNGEE. The CDR3 DNA reads TGTGCCAGCAGCACCCGAGGGGCAGGCGGGACCGGGGAGCTGTTTTTT. Amino acid sequence: CASSTRGAGGTGELFF.

The V call is TRBV20-1, the J call TRBJ1-2; D uncertain. The CDR3 is 11 residues long. The germline CDR1 and CDR2 sequences are DFQATT and SNEGSKA (reference sequence). Trimming pared 4 bases from V and 4 bases from J, leaving 7 bases between. CDR3 DNA: TGCAGTGCTACAGATAGCTATGGCTACACCTTC. As protein: CSATDSYGYTF.

The chain is built from TRBV7-3 and TRBJ2-1, with 8 bases matching TRBD2. J gave up 3 bases and V 5 bases, and 6 bases lay outside the gene matches. Germline values: CDR1 SGHTA, CDR2 FQGTGA. This CDR3 is 15 amino acids long. The CDR3 nucleotides read TGTGCCAGCAGCCCGGGGGGGGGCCGCTACAATGAGCAGTTCTTC. Its protein is CASSPGGGRYNEQFF.

The V call is TRBV27, the J call TRBJ2-4; 9 bases line up with TRBD2. The CDR3 is made up of 18 amino acids. The germline V gene has CDR1 MNHEY and CDR2 SMNVEV (reference sequence). The ends lost 3 bases at V and 4 bases at J; junction bases unmatched: 13. DNA of the CDR3: TGTGCCAGCAGTTTCCGTCCTAGCGGGGACCCAAGGAAAAACATTCAGTACTTC. Translating gives CASSFRPSGDPRKNIQYF.

V and J are TRBV6-6 and TRBJ1-2; D remains ambiguous. Trimming took 6 bases from V and 0 from J, leaving 20 bases between them. This CDR3 comprises 17 residues. Germline V CDR1 and CDR2: MNHNY, SVGAGI (reference sequence). CDR3 amino acids: CASSRKPREYTNYGYTF. The CDR3, as DNA: TGTGCCAGCAGCCGAAAGCCGCGGGAATACACTAACTATGGCTACACCTTC.

This clone appeared a few times. The rearrangement joins TRBV7-6 to TRBJ1-5; tentatively, D is TRBD1 (5 bases). Germline CDR1 SGHVS, CDR2 FNYEAQ. V lost 4 bases to trimming and J lost 4 bases, with 8 bases between them. The CDR3 contains 13 residues. The CDR3, as DNA: TGTGCCAGCAGCTCACAGGAGAATCAGCCCCAGCATTTT. This gives the protein CASSSQENQPQHF.

This chain uses TRBV2 with TRBJ1-3; D gene uncertain. Germline V gene lookup returns CDR1 SNHLY and CDR2 FYNNEI. The ends were cut back, 3 bases at V and 0 bases at J, with 3 bases in the middle. This CDR3 region has 13 residues. CDR3 protein: CASSDFSGNTIYF. CDR3 sequence (DNA): TGTGCCAGCAGTGACTTCTCTGGAAACACCATATATTTT.

This clone turned up a few times. The chain is built from TRBV19 and TRBJ1-3; D might be TRBD1 (5 bases). The CDR3 is made up of 14 amino acids. Germline V gene lookup returns CDR1 LNHDA and CDR2 SQIVND (reference sequence). V was pared by 9 bases and J by 4 bases, with 16 bases between. CDR3 in amino acids: CASLRRDRGNTIYF. The CDR3 nucleotides are TGTGCCAGCCTTCGCCGGGACCGAGGAAACACCATATATTTT.

The rearrangement links TRBV29-1 to TRBJ1-2; possibly TRBD1 for D (5 bases). V dropped 7 bases and J dropped 2 bases, with 11 bases sitting between them. The CDR3 sequence is 12 residues long. Per the germline V gene, CDR1 is SQVTM and CDR2 is ANQGSEA. CDR3 region: CSAGGENYGYTF. DNA of the CDR3: TGCAGCGCTGGGGGGGAGAACTATGGCTACACCTTC.

V and J are TRBV5-1 and TRBJ2-2; TRBD2 is a possible D gene (5 bases). Trimming took off 2 bases at V and 3 bases at J, with 14 bases between the two ends. Germline CDR1 SGHRS, CDR2 YFSETQ. CDR3 length: 16 amino acids. CDR3 loop: CASSLLSAEHTGELFF. The CDR3 DNA sequence: TGCGCCAGCAGCTTATTATCAGCGGAACACACCGGGGAGCTGTTTTTT.

J is TRBJ1-3 and V is TRBV18; D uncertain. The CDR3 sequence is 13 residues long. The germline V gene encodes CDR1 KGHSH and CDR2 LQKENI. Trimming removed 6 bases at V and 0 bases at J, with 6 bases between. The CDR3 loop reads CASSWTSGNTIYF. The CDR3 bases are TGTGCCAGCTCTTGGACCTCTGGAAACACCATATATTTT.

The rearrangement links TRBV5-1 to TRBJ2-3, with D tentatively TRBD2 (5 bases). The V gene's germline CDR1 is SGHRS and CDR2 YFSETQ. Trimming took 5 bases from V and 3 from J, leaving 19 bases between them. The CDR3 has 16 amino acids. The CDR3 nucleotides are TGCGCCAGCAGTATAGATTTTAGACGGGGAACAGATACGCAGTATTTT. It encodes CASSIDFRRGTDTQYF.

This clone appeared a few times. The chain links TRBV7-9 to TRBJ1-1; D may be TRBD1 (5 bases). Per germline, CDR1 SEHNR and CDR2 FQNEAQ (reference sequence). The CDR3 has 15 amino acids. The V end was cut by 7 bases, the J end by 2 bases, with 17 bases between. CDR3 amino acids: CASNFKTDLNTEAFF. DNA for the CDR3: TGTGCCAGCAATTTCAAGACAGACCTCAACACTGAAGCTTTCTTT.

V is TRBV24-1 and J is TRBJ2-3, with 8 bases lining up with TRBD2. Per germline, CDR1 KGHDR and CDR2 SFDVKD. The CDR3 runs to 14 residues. Unmatched junction bases numbered 4, after V lost 5 bases and J lost 4 bases. In DNA form, the CDR3 reads TGTGCCACCAGTGCGGGGGGGGCATCAGATACGCAGTATTTT. Residues: CATSAGGASDTQYF.

This clone appeared once. This chain joins TRBV24-1 and TRBJ1-5; D call uncertain. Germline CDR1 is KGHDR and CDR2 is SFDVKD. This CDR3 has 16 amino acids. V lost 4 bases and J 0 bases, leaving 12 bases between the germline ends. CDR3 region: CATSDPTTNSNQPQHF. The CDR3 DNA sequence: TGTGCCACCAGTGACCCGACAACTAATAGCAATCAGCCCCAGCATTTT.

This rearrangement joins TRBV7-2 to TRBJ1-1; no clear D gene. The germline V and J ends were trimmed by 6 bases and 3 bases, with 17 bases remaining between them. Germline loops: CDR1 SGHTA, CDR2 FQGNSA. The CDR3 totals 15 residues. The CDR3 loop is CASRIRRSLDTEAFF. The CDR3 DNA is TGTGCCAGCAGAATCAGGCGATCTCTTGACACTGAAGCTTTCTTT.

The table lists this clone with a count of one. The chain joins TRBV5-5 to TRBJ1-1; D may be TRBD1 (6 bases). The germline V gene encodes CDR1 SGHKS and CDR2 YYEKEE (reference sequence). V was trimmed by 2 bases and J by 1 base, leaving 12 bases between them. This CDR3 comprises 15 residues. This CDR3 reads CASSFAGHQNTEAFF. Written as DNA, the CDR3 is TGTGCCAGCAGCTTCGCGGGACACCAGAACACTGAAGCTTTCTTT.

In this sample, this clone turned up a few times. This chain uses TRBV21-1 with TRBJ2-7. TRBV21-1 is a pseudogene. This CDR3 comprises 17 residues. The CDR3 reads CASSKGRNGRGDYEQYV. CDR3 coding DNA: TGTGCCAGCAGCAAAGGTCGTAACGGGCGAGGGGATTACGAGCAGTACGTC.

This sequence joins TRBV28 and TRBJ1-5; D gene uncertain. V gave up 3 bases and J gave up 2 bases, with 11 bases separating them. This CDR3 region has 15 residues. Germline CDR1 reads MDHEN; CDR2 reads SYDVKM. In nucleotides, the CDR3 is TGTGCCAGCAGTTTGTCCCCCCCCGGCAATCAGCCCCAGCATTTT. Protein: CASSLSPPGNQPQHF. Full variable domain (outside the CDR3, taken from reference TRBV28 and TRBJ1-5): DVKVTQSSRYLVKRTGEKVFLECVQDMDHENMFWYRQDPGLGLRLIYFSYDVKMKEKGDIPEGYSVSREKKERFSLILESASTNQTSMYLCASSLSPPGNQPQHFGDGTRLSIL.

The chain has TRBV5-1 and TRBJ2-5; 10 bases map to TRBD2. The CDR3 runs to 15 residues. Trimming took 6 bases from V and 5 from J; bases not matched to a gene: 10. Germline lookup yields CDR1 SGHRS and CDR2 YFSETQ. The CDR3 nucleotides are TGCGCCAGCACCAACAGCGGGGGGGCTGAGGAGACCCAGTACTTC. It specifies CASTNSGGAEETQYF.